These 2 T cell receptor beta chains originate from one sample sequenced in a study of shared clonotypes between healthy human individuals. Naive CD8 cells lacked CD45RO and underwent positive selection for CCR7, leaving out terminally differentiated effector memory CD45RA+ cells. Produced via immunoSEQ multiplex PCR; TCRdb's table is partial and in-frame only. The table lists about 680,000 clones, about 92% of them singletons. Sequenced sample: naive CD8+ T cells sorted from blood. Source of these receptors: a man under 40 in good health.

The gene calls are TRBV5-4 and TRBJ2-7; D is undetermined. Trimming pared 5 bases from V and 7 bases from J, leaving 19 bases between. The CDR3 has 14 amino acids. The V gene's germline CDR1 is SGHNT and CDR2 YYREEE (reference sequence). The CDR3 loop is CASSPLNHRVEQYF. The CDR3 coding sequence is TGTGCCAGCAGTCCTCTAAACCACCGGGTAGAGCAGTACTTC.

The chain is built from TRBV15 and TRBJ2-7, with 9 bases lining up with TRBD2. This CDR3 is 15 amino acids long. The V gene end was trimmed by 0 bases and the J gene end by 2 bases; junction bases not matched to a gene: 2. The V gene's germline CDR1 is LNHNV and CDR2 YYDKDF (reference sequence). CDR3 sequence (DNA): TGTGCCACCAGCAGAGATCGACTAGCGGCCTACGAGCAGTACTTC. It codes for CATSRDRLAAYEQYF.